This record looks at one T cell receptor (beta chain) sequence and its context. Library preparation (for TCRbeta) was performed with unique molecular identifiers. A single record per CDR3 protein comes from TCRdb applying MiXCR to the PCR reads. The sample has about 640,000 distinct CDR3 sequences; approximately 16% are singletons. This sample is drawn from a study of T-cell reconstitution after alpha-beta-depleted transplantation in children. Germline CDR1 SGHTA, CDR2 FQGNSA. V shed 1 base and J 8 bases; nucleotides not matched to a gene: 5. The CDR3 sequence is 15 residues long. The sequenced sample was PBMCs from the stem cell graft donor, obtained from the stem cell graft. V and J are TRBV7-2 and TRBJ1-6; 7 bases agree with TRBD1. The receptor comes from a human donor who donated a stem cell graft to a child with acute myeloid leukemia. For the CDR3, the DNA is TGTGCCAGCAGCTTAGTTGGGCAGGGGGATTCACCCCTCCACTTT. Translated: CASSLVGQGDSPLHF.